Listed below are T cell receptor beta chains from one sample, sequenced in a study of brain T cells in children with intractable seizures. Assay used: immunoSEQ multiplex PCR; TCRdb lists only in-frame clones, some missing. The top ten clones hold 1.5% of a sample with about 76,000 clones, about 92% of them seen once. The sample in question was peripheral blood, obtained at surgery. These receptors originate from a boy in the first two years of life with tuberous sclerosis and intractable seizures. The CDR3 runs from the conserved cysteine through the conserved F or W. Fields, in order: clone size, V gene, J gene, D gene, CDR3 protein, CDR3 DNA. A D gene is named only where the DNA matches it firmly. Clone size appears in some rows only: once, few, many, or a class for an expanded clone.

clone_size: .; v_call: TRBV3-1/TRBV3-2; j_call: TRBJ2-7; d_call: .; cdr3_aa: CASSPFLGASYEQYF; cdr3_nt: TGTGCCAGCAGCCCGTTTCTGGGGGCCTCCTACGAGCAGTACTTC
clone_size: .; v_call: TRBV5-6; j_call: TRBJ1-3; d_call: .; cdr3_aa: CASSLGPVINTIYF; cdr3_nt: TGTGCCAGCAGCTTGGGTCCAGTTATCAACACCATATATTTT
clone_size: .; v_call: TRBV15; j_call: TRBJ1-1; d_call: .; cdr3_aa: CATRSWDTEAFF; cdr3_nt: TGTGCCACCCGATCTTGGGACACTGAAGCTTTCTTT
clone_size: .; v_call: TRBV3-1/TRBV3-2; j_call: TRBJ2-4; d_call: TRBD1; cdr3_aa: CASSQGRQGWKNIQYF; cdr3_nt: TGTGCCAGCAGCCAAGGTAGACAGGGATGGAAAAACATTCAGTACTTC
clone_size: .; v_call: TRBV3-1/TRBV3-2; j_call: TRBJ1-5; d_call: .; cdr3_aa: CASSQVGDQPQHF; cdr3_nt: TGTGCCAGCAGCCAAGTAGGGGATCAGCCCCAGCATTTT
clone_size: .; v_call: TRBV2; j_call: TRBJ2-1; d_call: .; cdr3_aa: CASCTGGNEQFF; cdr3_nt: TGTGCCAGCTGCACTGGCGGCAATGAGCAGTTCTTC
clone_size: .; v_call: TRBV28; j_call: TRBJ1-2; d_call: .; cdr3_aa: CASSLRDRGYTF; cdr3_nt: TGTGCCAGCAGTTTACGGGATCGTGGCTACACCTTC
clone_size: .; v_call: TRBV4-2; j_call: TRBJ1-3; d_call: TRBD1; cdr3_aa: CASSQTGGRGNTIYF; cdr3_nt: TGTGCCAGCAGCCAGACAGGGGGCCGTGGAAACACCATATATTTT
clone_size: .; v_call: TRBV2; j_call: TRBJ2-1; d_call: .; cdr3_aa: CASRLVNEQFF; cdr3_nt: TGTGCCAGCCGCTTAGTGAATGAGCAGTTCTTC
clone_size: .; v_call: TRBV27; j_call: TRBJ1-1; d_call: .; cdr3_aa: CASFKGVNTEAFF; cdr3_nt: TGTGCCAGCTTTAAGGGGGTGAACACTGAAGCTTTCTTT
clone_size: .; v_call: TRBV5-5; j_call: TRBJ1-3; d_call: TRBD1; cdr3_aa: CASSSTGGLGNTIYF; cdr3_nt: TGTGCCAGCAGCAGTACAGGGGGCTTGGGAAACACCATATATTTT
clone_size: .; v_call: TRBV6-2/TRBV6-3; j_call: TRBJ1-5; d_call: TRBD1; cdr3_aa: CASSYAGTGVRSNQPQHF; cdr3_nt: TGTGCCAGCAGTTACGCCGGGACAGGGGTAAGATCAAATCAGCCCCAGCATTTT
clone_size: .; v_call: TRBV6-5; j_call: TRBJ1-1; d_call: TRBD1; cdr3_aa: CASGQVGNTEAFF; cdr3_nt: TGTGCCAGCGGACAGGTGGGGAACACTGAAGCTTTCTTT
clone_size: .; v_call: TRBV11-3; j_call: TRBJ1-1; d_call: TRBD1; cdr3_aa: CASSTDRGENTEAFF; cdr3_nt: TGTGCCAGCAGCACCGACAGGGGGGAGAACACTGAAGCTTTCTTT
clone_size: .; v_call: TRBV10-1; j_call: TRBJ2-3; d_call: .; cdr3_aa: CASSEYRGTQYF; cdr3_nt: TGCGCCAGCAGTGAGTACCGCGGTACGCAGTATTTT
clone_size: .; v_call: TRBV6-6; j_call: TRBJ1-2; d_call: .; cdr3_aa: CASSYTKSNYGYTF; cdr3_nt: TGTGCCAGCAGTTACACTAAGTCTAACTATGGCTACACCTTC
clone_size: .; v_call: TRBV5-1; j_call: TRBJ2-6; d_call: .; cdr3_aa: CASRGGTDFSGANVLTF; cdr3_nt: TGCGCCAGCAGGGGAGGGACAGACTTTTCTGGGGCCAACGTCCTGACTTTC
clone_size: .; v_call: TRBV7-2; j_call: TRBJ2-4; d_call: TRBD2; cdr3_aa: CASSLAGLAENIQYF; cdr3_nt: TGTGCCAGCAGCTTAGCTGGGCTAGCGGAAAACATTCAGTACTTC
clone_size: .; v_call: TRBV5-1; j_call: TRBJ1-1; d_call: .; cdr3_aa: CASSLNQGYTEAFF; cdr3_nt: TGCGCCAGCAGCTTGAATCAGGGGTACACTGAAGCTTTCTTT
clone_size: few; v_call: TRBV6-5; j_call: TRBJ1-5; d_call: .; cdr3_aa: CASSTGALGGQPQHF; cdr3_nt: TGTGCCAGCAGCACCGGGGCCCTAGGGGGTCAGCCCCAGCATTTT
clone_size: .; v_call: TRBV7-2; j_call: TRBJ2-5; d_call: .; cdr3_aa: CASLQGIRETQYF; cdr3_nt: TGTGCCAGTCTTCAGGGGATTCGAGAGACCCAGTACTTC
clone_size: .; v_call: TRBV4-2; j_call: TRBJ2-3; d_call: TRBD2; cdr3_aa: CASSQERREGATQYF; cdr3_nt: TGTGCCAGCAGCCAAGAGCGGCGGGAGGGGGCTACGCAGTATTTT
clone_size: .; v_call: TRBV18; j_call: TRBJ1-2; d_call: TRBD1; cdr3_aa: CASSPPSTGGDYGYTF; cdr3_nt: TGTGCCAGCTCACCACCGTCGACAGGGGGCGACTATGGCTACACCTTC
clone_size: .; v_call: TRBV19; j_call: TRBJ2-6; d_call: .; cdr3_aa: CASSSHLSHSPGGANVLTF; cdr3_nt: TGTGCCAGTAGTTCGCACCTCTCTCACAGCCCAGGAGGGGCCAACGTCCTGACTTTC
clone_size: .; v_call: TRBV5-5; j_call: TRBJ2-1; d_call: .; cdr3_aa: CASRISRGTYNEQFF; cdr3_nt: TGTGCCAGCAGGATTTCGAGGGGAACCTACAATGAGCAGTTCTTC
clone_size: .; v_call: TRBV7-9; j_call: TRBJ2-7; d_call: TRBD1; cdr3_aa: CASSLADGVGGSEQYF; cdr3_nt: TGTGCCAGCAGCTTAGCCGACGGGGTAGGGGGCTCGGAGCAGTACTTC
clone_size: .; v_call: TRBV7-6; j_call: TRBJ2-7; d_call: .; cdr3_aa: CASSLEGVGLRGRQYF; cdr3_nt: TGTGCCAGCAGCTTAGAGGGGGTAGGACTCCGGGGGAGGCAGTACTTC
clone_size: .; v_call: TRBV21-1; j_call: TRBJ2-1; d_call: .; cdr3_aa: CASSKEPSRVGEFF; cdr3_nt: TGTGCCAGCAGCAAAGAACCTAGTCGCGTTGGGGAGTTCTTC
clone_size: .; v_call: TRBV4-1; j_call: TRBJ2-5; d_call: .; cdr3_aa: CASSLTLVKETQYF; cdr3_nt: TGCGCCAGCAGCCTTACACTAGTCAAAGAGACCCAGTACTTC
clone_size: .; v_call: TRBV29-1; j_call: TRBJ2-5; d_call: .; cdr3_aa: CSVEVAAAVKQETQYF; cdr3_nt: TGCAGCGTTGAAGTTGCTGCGGCAGTCAAACAAGAGACCCAGTACTTC
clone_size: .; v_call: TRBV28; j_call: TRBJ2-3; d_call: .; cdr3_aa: CASNPFGGFTDTQYF; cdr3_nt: TGTGCCAGCAACCCATTTGGGGGGTTTACAGATACGCAGTATTTT
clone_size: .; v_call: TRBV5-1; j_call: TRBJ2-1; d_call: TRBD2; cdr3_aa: CASSSRPGLAGDEQFF; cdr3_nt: TGCGCCAGCAGCTCCCGTCCGGGACTAGCGGGAGATGAGCAGTTCTTC
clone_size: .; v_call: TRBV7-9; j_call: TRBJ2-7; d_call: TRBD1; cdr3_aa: CASSFTGATPYEQYF; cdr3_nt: TGTGCCAGCAGCTTCACAGGGGCCACTCCCTACGAGCAGTACTTC
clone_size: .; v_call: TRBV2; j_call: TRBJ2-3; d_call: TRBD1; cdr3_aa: CASSHYVTGTGGTDTQYF; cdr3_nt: TGTGCCAGCAGTCACTACGTAACCGGGACAGGGGGTACAGATACGCAGTATTTT
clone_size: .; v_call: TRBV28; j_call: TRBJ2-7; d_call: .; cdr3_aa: CASTAGLLSYEQYF; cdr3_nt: TGTGCCAGCACGGCGGGCCTCCTATCCTACGAGCAGTACTTC
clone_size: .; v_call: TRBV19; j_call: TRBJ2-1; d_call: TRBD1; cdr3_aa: CASSRQGKGSYNEQFF; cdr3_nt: TGTGCCAGTAGTAGACAGGGAAAGGGCTCCTACAATGAGCAGTTCTTC
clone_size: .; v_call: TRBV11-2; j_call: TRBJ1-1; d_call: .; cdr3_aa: CASSAARMENTEAFF; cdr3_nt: TGTGCCAGCAGCGCTGCGCGGATGGAGAACACTGAAGCTTTCTTT
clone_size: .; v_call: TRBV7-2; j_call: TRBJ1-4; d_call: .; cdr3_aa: CASSSDRFGEKLFF; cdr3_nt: TGTGCCAGCAGCTCAGACAGGTTCGGCGAAAAACTGTTTTTT
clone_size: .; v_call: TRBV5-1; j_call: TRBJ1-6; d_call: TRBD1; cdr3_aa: CASSSDGQGRSPLHF; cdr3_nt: TGCGCCAGCAGCTCCGACGGACAGGGACGATCACCCCTCCACTTT
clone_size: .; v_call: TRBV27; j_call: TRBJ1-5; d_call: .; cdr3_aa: CASSSEDQPQHF; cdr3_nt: TGTGCCAGCAGTTCAGAGGATCAGCCCCAGCATTTT
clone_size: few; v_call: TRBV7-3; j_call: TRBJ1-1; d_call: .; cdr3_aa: CASSLVPRGEAFF; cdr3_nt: TGTGCCAGCAGCTTAGTTCCACGGGGGGAAGCTTTCTTT
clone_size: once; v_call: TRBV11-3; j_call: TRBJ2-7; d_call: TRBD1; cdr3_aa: CASSLEGPGGEQYF; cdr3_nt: TGTGCCAGCAGCTTAGAAGGCCCAGGGGGCGAGCAGTACTTC
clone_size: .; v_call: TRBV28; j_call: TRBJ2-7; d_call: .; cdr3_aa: CASRQAGTSPSDEQYF; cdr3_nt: TGTGCCAGCAGACAAGCCGGGACCTCACCGAGCGACGAGCAGTACTTC
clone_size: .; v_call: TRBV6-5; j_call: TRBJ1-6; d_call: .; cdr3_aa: CASSYYQGTNSPLHF; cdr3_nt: TGTGCCAGCAGTTACTATCAGGGGACGAATTCACCCCTCCACTTT
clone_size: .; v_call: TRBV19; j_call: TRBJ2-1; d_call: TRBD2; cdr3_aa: CASSISGRAVDEQFF; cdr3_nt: TGTGCCAGTAGTATTAGCGGGAGGGCCGTAGATGAGCAGTTCTTC
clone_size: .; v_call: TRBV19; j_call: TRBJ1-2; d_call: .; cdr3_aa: CASSYGHGNYGYTF; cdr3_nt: TGTGCCAGTAGTTATGGACACGGGAACTATGGCTACACCTTC
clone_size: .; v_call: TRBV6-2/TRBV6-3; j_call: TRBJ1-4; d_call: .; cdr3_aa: CASSFVGGNEKLFF; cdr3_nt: TGTGCCAGCAGTTTTGTGGGGGGTAATGAAAAACTGTTTTTT
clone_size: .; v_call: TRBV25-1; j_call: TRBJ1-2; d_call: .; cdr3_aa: CASSWGGLCTF; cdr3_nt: TGTGCCAGCAGTTGGGGCGGATTATGCACCTTC
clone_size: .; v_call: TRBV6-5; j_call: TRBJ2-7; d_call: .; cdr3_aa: CASSRRFQGDEQYF; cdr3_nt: TGTGCCAGCAGCCGTAGGTTCCAGGGCGACGAGCAGTACTTC
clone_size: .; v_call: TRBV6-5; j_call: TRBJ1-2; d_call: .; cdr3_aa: CASSYGGYYGYTF; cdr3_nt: TGTGCCAGCAGTTACGGCGGTTACTATGGCTACACCTTC
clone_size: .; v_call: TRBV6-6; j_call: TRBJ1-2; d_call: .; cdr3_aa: CATRGVDGYTF; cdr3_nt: TGTGCCACCCGAGGGGTGGATGGCTACACCTTC
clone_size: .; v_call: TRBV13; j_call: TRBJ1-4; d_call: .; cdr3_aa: CASSFRTEDEKLFF; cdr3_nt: TGTGCCAGCAGCTTTAGAACAGAGGATGAAAAACTGTTTTTT
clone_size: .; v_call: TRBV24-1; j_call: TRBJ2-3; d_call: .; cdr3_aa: CATSDLLPDTQYF; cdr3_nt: TGTGCCACCAGTGATCTCCTCCCAGATACGCAGTATTTT